This T cell receptor (beta chain) was identified during a study of cytomegalovirus exposure and HLA in healthy donors. Study-wide results and limits: What a later analysis showed was that several of the most significant clusters appeared linked to common viral pathogens. Generally TCR sequences proved uncommon, though certain public TCRs appeared in numerous donors.

With 60 Vbeta and 13 Jbeta primers, the PCR was carried out. Assay used: immunoSEQ multiplex PCR; TCRdb lists only in-frame clones, some missing. This sample yields fewer than 55,000 clones, of which about two thirds are seen a single time; about 22% belongs to the top ten. Nominally healthy donors provided the samples, though records likely missed some immune exposures. Concerning this clone: Its antigen is as yet unknown.

This TCR was sampled from a woman between 45 and 60 years old in good health and CMV-seropositive. The sequenced sample consisted of PBMCs.

In nucleotides, the CDR3 is TGTGCAAGTCGCCTTAGCGGTTCCTACGAGCAGTACTTC. It codes for CASRLSGSYEQYF. V is TRBV12-2 and J is TRBJ2-7; the table calls TRBD2, which could not be checked here. TRBV12-2 is a recognized pseudogene. CDR3 size: 13 residues.